This is a list of T cell receptor beta chains from one sample in a study of regulatory T cells in long-lasting Graves disease. Via MiXCR, TCRdb re-called the multiplex PCR reads, giving one row per CDR3 protein. The repertoire holds about 660,000 distinct CDR3 sequences, with around 30% as singletons. The sample consisted of peripheral blood mononuclear cells (PBMCs), taken when the disease was refractory, from a patient treated with antithyroid drugs. Every receptor here comes from a female donor with Graves disease. Both conserved end residues are part of each CDR3. The D gene is left open where the match is weak. Clone size is not always given. Where it is, it says once, few, many or a class for expanded clones.

d_call	clone_size	j_call	v_call	cdr3_aa	cdr3_nt
TRBD1	few	TRBJ2-1	TRBV28	CASSVSLISGQGNNEQFF	TGTGCCAGCAGTGTGAGTTTAATTTCGGGACAGGGAAACAATGAGCAGTTCTTC
TRBD2	-	TRBJ2-5	TRBV11-2	CASRIAGLAGGPQETQYF	TGTGCCAGCAGGATCGCCGGACTAGCGGGAGGGCCGCAAGAGACCCAGTACTTC
-	-	TRBJ1-2	TRBV29-1	CSVEDLRGRNGYTF	TGCAGCGTTGAAGATCTACGGGGGCGGAATGGCTACACCTTC
-	few	TRBJ1-5	TRBV11-2	CASSFDGDSNQPQHF	TGTGCCAGCAGCTTTGACGGAGATAGCAATCAGCCCCAGCATTTT
TRBD1	few	TRBJ1-1	TRBV13	CASSPRGTAMNTEAFF	TGTGCCAGCAGCCCCAGGGGGACAGCGATGAACACTGAAGCTTTCTTT
-	few	TRBJ1-5	TRBV28	CASSPTDSSNQPQHF	TGTGCCAGCAGTCCCACGGACAGTTCAAATCAGCCCCAGCATTTT
-	-	TRBJ1-4	TRBV12-3/TRBV12-4	CASGTADREKLFF	TGTGCCTCAGGGACGGCAGACAGGGAAAAACTGTTTTTT
-	-	TRBJ2-7	TRBV29-1	CSVEGISGADEQYF	TGCAGCGTTGAAGGGATAAGCGGCGCGGACGAGCAGTACTTC
-	-	TRBJ1-1	TRBV27	CASSTRSEAFF	TGTGCCAGCAGTACCCGGTCTGAAGCTTTCTTT
-	-	TRBJ1-5	TRBV6-2/TRBV6-3	CASSRGKNSNQPQHF	TGTGCCAGCAGTCGAGGAAAGAATAGCAATCAGCCCCAGCATTTT
TRBD1	few	TRBJ1-1	TRBV9	CASSVAGGGHTEAFF	TGTGCCAGCAGCGTAGCAGGGGGAGGTCACACTGAAGCTTTCTTT
-	-	TRBJ2-5	TRBV6-5	CASSYWASTQETQYF	TGTGCCAGCAGTTACTGGGCTAGCACGCAAGAGACCCAGTACTTC
TRBD2	-	TRBJ2-2	TRBV5-1	CASYVGTSETGELFF	TGCGCCAGCTATGTTGGGACTAGTGAGACCGGGGAGCTGTTTTTT
-	few	TRBJ2-6	TRBV3-1	CASSQGAVGASGANVLTF	TGTGCCAGCAGCCAAGGGGCGGTGGGGGCGTCTGGGGCCAACGTCCTGACTTTC
-	-	TRBJ1-1	TRBV20-1	CSAVTLRGRTEAFF	TGCAGTGCCGTGACGCTCAGGGGAAGGACTGAAGCTTTCTTT
-	few	TRBJ1-4	TRBV18	CASSPFGSPSNEKLFF	TGTGCCAGCTCACCCTTCGGGAGTCCCTCTAATGAAAAACTGTTTTTT
-	-	TRBJ1-6	TRBV2	CASSWDRDRWDSPLHF	TGTGCCAGCAGTTGGGACCGGGACCGATGGGATTCACCCCTCCACTTT
-	-	TRBJ1-2	TRBV20-1	CSATRSGGARYGYTF	TGCAGTGCTACAAGGTCGGGGGGGGCTCGCTATGGCTACACCTTC
-	few	TRBJ1-6	TRBV27	CASSPTPGVNSPLHF	TGTGCCAGCAGCCCTACCCCGGGGGTAAATTCACCCCTCCACTTT
-	-	TRBJ2-6	TRBV4-1	CASSQDSRYSGANVLTF	TGCGCCAGCAGCCAAGACAGCCGCTACTCTGGGGCCAACGTCCTGACTTTC
-	few	TRBJ2-7	TRBV20-1	CSALPGLSYEQYF	TGCAGTGCCCTACCGGGACTCTCCTACGAGCAGTACTTC
TRBD1	-	TRBJ1-3	TRBV12-3/TRBV12-4	CASSTTGGSGRNTIYF	TGTGCCAGCAGTACCACAGGGGGCTCTGGCAGAAACACCATATATTTT
-	few	TRBJ1-2	TRBV20-1	CSARGTGSYTF	TGCAGTGCTAGAGGAACTGGTAGCTACACCTTC
-	-	TRBJ2-7	TRBV11-2	CASSLVQGESYEQYF	TGTGCCAGCAGCTTAGTACAGGGCGAATCCTACGAGCAGTACTTC